The TCR beta chain under discussion was sequenced for a study of T cell responses to AZD1222 COVID-19 vaccine. Study-wide results and limits: There were mostly white British donors and more females than males, and clonal diversity was possibly underestimated. Scientists sampled the repertoires only once the peak T cell response had passed. Spike as a whole was targeted by vaccine-associated CD4 TCRs, dominant at 160-218 and 743-854.

The germline CDR1 and CDR2 sequences are SGHDN and FVKESK. The CDR3 extends over 14 amino acids. V lost 5 bases and J 7 bases, leaving 12 bases between the germline ends. Notes on this clone: Its matching antigen is unknown.

Sequenced by immunoSEQ multiplex PCR; TCRdb stores in-frame clones only, minus some. The table records 140,000 to 150,000 clones, over 90% of them present only once. The specimen was peripheral blood, collected on day 0 of AZD1222 vaccination. The chain joins TRBV14 to TRBJ1-6, with D perhaps matching TRBD1 (6 bases). This sequence was found in an adult in good health. As DNA, the CDR3 is TGTGCCAGCAGCGAGGGGGACGGGAATTCACCCCTCCACTTT. Translation: CASSEGDGNSPLHF.